A single T cell receptor beta chain is shown here with its context. The V gene's germline CDR1 is LGHNT and CDR2 FRNRAP. This CDR3 spans 14 amino acids. Trimming pared 5 bases from V and 5 bases from J, leaving 15 bases between. Libraries were prepared by immunoSEQ multiplex PCR; TCRdb keeps only in-frame clonotypes and omits some of them. Of fewer than 150,000 clones in the sample, approximately 87% were seen once. This sample stems from a study of T cell responses to AZD1222 COVID-19 vaccine. The material sequenced was peripheral blood, taken 28 days after the second AZD1222 dose. The genes are TRBV12-5 and TRBJ1-1, with D uncertain. This clonotype originated in an adult who received the AZD1222 COVID-19 vaccine. The CDR3 nucleotides read TGTGCTAGTGGTCCGGGAAATCTCATAACTGAAGCTTTCTTT. It translates to CASGPGNLITEAFF.